The sequence of this TCR beta chain was determined in a study of CD8 T cells in cerebrospinal fluid in Alzheimer's disease. From its re-call of the 10x single-cell sequencing reads, TCRdb lists each CDR3 protein once, without DNA. This sample's table has over 900 distinct CDR3 sequences. The CDR3 is 15 residues long. Germline V gene data show CDR1 as SNHLY and CDR2 as FYNNEI. This chain connects TRBV2 to TRBJ1-5; with no DNA, the TCRdb D assignment of TRBD1 cannot be verified. The specimen was cerebrospinal fluid. The clonotype comes from a human donor with mild cognitive impairment. This CDR3 reads CASSEATGFFQPQHF.